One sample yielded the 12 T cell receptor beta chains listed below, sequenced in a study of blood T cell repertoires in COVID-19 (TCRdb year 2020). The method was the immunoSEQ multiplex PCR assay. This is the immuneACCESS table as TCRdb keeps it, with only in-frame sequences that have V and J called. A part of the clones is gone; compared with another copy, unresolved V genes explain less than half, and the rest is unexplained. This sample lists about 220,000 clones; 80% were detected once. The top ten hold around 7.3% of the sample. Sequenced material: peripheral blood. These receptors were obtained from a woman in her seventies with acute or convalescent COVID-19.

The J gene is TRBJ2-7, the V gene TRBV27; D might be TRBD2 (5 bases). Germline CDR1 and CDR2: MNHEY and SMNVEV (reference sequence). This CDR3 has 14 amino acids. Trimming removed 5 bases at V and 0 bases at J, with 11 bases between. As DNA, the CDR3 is TGTGCCAGCAGTCCGGGGTGGTCCTCCTACGAGCAGTACTTC. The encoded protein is CASSPGWSSYEQYF.

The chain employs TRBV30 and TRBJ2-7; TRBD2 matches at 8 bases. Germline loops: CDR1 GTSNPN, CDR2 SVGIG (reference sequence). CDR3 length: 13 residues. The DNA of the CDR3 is TGTGCGGGCAGCGGGGGACTCTCCTACGAGCAGTACTTC. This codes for CAGSGGLSYEQYF.

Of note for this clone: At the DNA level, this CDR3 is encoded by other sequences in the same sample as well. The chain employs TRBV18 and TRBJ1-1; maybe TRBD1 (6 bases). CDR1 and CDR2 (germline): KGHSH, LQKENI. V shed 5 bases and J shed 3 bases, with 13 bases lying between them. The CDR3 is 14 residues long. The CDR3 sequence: CASSAQGGDTEAFF. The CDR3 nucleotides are TGTGCCAGCTCAGCACAGGGAGGGGACACTGAAGCTTTCTTT.

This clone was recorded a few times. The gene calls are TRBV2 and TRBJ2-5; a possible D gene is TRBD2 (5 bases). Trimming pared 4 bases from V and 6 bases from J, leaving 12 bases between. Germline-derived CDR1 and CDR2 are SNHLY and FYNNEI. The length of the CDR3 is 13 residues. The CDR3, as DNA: TGTGCCAGCAGTGTAGGACTGGATAAGACCCAGTACTTC. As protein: CASSVGLDKTQYF. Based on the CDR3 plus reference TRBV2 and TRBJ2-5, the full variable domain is EPEVTQTPSHQVTQMGQEVILRCVPISNHLYFYWYRQILGQKVEFLVSFYNNEISEKSEIFDDQFSVERPDGSNFTLKIRSTKLEDSAMYFCASSVGLDKTQYFGPGTRLLVL.

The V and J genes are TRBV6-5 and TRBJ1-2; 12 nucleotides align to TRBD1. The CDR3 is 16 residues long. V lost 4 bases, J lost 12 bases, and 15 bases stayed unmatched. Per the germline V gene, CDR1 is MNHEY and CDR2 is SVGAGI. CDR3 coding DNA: TGTGCCAGCAGTTCAAGCTCCGGGACAGGGGGCATATGGGACACCTTC. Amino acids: CASSSSSGTGGIWDTF.

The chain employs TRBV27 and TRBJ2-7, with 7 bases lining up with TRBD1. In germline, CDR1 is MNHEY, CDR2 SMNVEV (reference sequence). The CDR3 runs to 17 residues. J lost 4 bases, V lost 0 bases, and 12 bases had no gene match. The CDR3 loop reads CASSLSGTRGLQYEQYF. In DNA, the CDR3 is TGTGCCAGCAGTTTATCGGGCACCAGGGGGTTACAGTACGAGCAGTACTTC.

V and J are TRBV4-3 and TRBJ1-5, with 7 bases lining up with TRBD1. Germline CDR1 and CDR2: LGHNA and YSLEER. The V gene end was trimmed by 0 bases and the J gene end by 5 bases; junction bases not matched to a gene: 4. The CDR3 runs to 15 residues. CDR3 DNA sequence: TGCGCCAGCAGCCAAGAACCGGGACAGTATCAGCCCCAGCATTTT. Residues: CASSQEPGQYQPQHF.

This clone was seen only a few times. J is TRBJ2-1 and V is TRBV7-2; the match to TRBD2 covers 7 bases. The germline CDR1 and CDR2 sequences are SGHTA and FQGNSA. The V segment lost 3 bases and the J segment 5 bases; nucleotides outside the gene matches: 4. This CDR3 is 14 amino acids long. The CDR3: CASSFSAGHNEQFF. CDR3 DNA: TGTGCCAGCAGCTTTTCAGCGGGGCACAATGAGCAGTTCTTC.

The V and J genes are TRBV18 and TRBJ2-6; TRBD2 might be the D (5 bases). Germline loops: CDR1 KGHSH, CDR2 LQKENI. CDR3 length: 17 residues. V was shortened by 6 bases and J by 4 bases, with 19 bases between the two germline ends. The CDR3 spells CASSDRAPTGGANVLTF. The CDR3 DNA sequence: TGTGCCAGCTCCGACCGGGCACCCACGGGGGGGGCCAACGTCCTGACTTTC.

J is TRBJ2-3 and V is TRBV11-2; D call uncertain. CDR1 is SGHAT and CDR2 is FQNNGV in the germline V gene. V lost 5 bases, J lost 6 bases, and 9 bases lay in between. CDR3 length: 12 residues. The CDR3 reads CASSPLSDTQYF. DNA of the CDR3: TGTGCCAGCAGCCCGCTATCGGATACGCAGTATTTT.

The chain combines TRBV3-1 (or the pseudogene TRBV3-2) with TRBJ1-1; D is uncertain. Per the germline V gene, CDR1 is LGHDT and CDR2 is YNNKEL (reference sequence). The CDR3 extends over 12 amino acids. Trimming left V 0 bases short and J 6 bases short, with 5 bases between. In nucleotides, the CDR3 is TGTGCCAGCAGCCAAGACATTTCTGAAGCTTTCTTT. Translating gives CASSQDISEAFF.

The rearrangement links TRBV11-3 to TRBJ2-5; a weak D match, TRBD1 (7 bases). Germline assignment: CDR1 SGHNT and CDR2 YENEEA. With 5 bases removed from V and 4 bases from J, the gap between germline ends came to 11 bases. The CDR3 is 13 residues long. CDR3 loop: CASSRGRGETQYF. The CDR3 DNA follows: TGTGCCAGCAGCAGGGGGCGGGGAGAGACCCAGTACTTC. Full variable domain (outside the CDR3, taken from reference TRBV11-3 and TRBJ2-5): EAGVVQSPRYKIIEKKQPVAFWCNPISGHNTLYWYLQNLGQGPELLIRYENEEAVDDSQLPKDRFSAERLKGVDSTLKIQPAELGDSAVYLCASSRGRGETQYFGPGTRLLVL.